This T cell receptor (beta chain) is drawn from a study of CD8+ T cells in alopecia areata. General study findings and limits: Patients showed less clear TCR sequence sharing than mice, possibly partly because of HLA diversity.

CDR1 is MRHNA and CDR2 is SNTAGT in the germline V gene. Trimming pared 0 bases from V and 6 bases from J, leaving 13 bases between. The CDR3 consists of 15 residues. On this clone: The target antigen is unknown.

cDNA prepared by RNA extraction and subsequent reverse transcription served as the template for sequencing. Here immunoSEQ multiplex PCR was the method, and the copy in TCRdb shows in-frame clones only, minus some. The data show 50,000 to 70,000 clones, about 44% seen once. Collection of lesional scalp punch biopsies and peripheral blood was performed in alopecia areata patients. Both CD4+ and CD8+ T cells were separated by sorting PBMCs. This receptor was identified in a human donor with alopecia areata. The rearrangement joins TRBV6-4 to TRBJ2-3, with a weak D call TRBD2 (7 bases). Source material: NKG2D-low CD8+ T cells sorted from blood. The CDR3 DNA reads TGTGCCAGCAGTGACTCGGCGGGGGCTATGGATACGCAGTATTTT. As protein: CASSDSAGAMDTQYF.